One and the same sample provided the 30 T cell receptor beta chains below, sequenced in a study of blood T cell repertoires in COVID-19. Here immunoSEQ multiplex PCR was the method, and the copy in TCRdb shows in-frame clones only, minus some. This table has 120,000 or so clones, 70% to 90% appearing once. Sequencing input: peripheral blood. These receptors were collected from a woman aged 50 to 65 with active or convalescent COVID-19.

This sequence joins TRBV10-3 and TRBJ2-7, with 8 bases identical to TRBD2. The CDR3 has 16 residues. The V gene's germline CDR1 is ENHRY and CDR2 SYGVKD. V lost 1 base, J lost 4 bases, and 9 bases stayed unmatched. The CDR3 DNA follows: TGTGCCATCAGTGAGTTCGGAGGCGGGAGGCCTTACGAGCAGTACTTC. It is translated as CAISEFGGGRPYEQYF.

The chain couples TRBV7-9 to TRBJ1-1, with 9 positions matching TRBD1. Germline V CDR1 and CDR2: SEHNR, FQNEAQ (reference sequence). This CDR3 has 14 residues. J lost 3 bases, V lost 6 bases, and 5 bases had no gene match. The CDR3 region is CASRPTGGDTEAFF. CDR3 DNA: TGTGCCAGCAGGCCAACAGGGGGCGACACTGAAGCTTTCTTT.

The CDR3 DNA reads as TGTGCCAGCAGTTACTCCGAAGAGACCCAGTACTTC. It yields the protein CASSYSEETQYF. This chain connects TRBV6-6 to TRBJ2-5; unclear D gene. Germline assignment: CDR1 MNHNY and CDR2 SVGAGI (reference sequence). There are 12 residues in the CDR3. V lost 0 bases, J lost 3 bases, and 2 bases lay in between.

The V call is TRBV28, the J call TRBJ1-2; 7 nucleotides line up with TRBD1. Per germline, CDR1 MDHEN and CDR2 SYDVKM. This CDR3 comprises 13 residues. V trimming: 5 bases; J trimming: 6 bases; junction bases outside the gene matches: 6. The CDR3 spells CASSPGTVNGYTF. In nucleotides, the CDR3 is TGTGCCAGCAGTCCGGGGACAGTAAATGGCTACACCTTC.

This sequence joins TRBV2 and TRBJ1-3; tentative D call: TRBD1 (6 bases). CDR1 and CDR2 (germline): SNHLY, FYNNEI. V was shortened by 6 bases and J by 8 bases, with 8 bases between the two germline ends. The CDR3 spans 11 residues. CDR3 nucleotide sequence: TGTGCCAGCAGACAGGGATACACCATATATTTT. This encodes CASRQGYTIYF.

The genes are TRBV19 and TRBJ2-7; 9 bases align to TRBD1. Looked up from germline, CDR1 is LNHDA and CDR2 is SQIVND (reference sequence). The CDR3 has 15 amino acids. Trimming took 3 bases from V and 7 from J; bases not matched to a gene: 10. CDR3 in DNA: TGTGCCAGTAGTATTGGGGGACAGGGAATCCGGGAGCAGTACTTC. Translated, it gives CASSIGGQGIREQYF.

The CDR3 nucleotides read TGTGCCAGCTCACCCCCGGGAAACACTGAAGCTTTCTTT. Encoded protein: CASSPPGNTEAFF. This chain connects TRBV18 to TRBJ1-1; D unresolved. The length of the CDR3 is 13 residues. CDR1 KGHSH and CDR2 LQKENI come from the germline V gene. V was trimmed by 3 bases and J by 2 bases, leaving 7 bases between them.

This rearrangement joins TRBV2 to TRBJ2-1; the match to TRBD2 covers 12 bases. The length of the CDR3 is 14 residues. V was pared by 9 bases and J by 7 bases, with 7 bases of the junction left unmatched. Germline V gene data show CDR1 as SNHLY and CDR2 as FYNNEI. The CDR3 loop reads CASPLAGGGNEQFF. In DNA, the CDR3 is TGTGCCAGTCCCCTAGCGGGAGGGGGGAATGAGCAGTTCTTC.

V is TRBV3-1 (or the pseudogene TRBV3-2) and J is TRBJ2-7; 7 bases are shared with TRBD2. Germline-derived CDR1 and CDR2 are LGHDT and YNNKEL (reference sequence). The CDR3 totals 13 residues. V was clipped by 5 bases and J by 3 bases; unmatched bases: 4. The CDR3 reads CASSSSGLYEQYF. CDR3 bases: TGTGCCAGCAGCTCTAGCGGTCTCTACGAGCAGTACTTC.

The chain is built from TRBV10-3 and TRBJ2-3, with D unclear. The CDR3 contains 13 residues. V lost 7 bases and J lost 4, with 12 bases in between. Per the germline V gene, CDR1 is ENHRY and CDR2 is SYGVKD. CDR3 sequence (DNA): TGTGCCATCAAAAAACTCCCTCCAGATACGCAGTATTTT. It yields the protein CAIKKLPPDTQYF.

The chain combines TRBV7-3 with TRBJ2-5; 13 nucleotides match TRBD2. J gave up 2 bases and V 5 bases, and 11 bases lay outside the gene matches. The CDR3 covers 18 residues. The germline V gene encodes CDR1 SGHTA and CDR2 FQGTGA. The DNA for the CDR3 is TGTGCCAGCAGCCGTCCCGGACTAGCGGGAGTGTCTCAAGAGACCCAGTACTTC. Amino acid sequence: CASSRPGLAGVSQETQYF.

DNA for the CDR3: TGTGCCAGCAGTGAAGGGACAGGGAACAATGAGCAGTTCTTC. Translation gives CASSEGTGNNEQFF. The chain couples TRBV6-4 to TRBJ2-1; 9 positions agree with TRBD1. The CDR3 totals 14 residues. CDR1 and CDR2 from the germline V gene are MRHNA and SNTAGT. V was pared by 3 bases and J by 5 bases, with 2 bases of the junction left unmatched.

V usage is TRBV7-9 and J usage is TRBJ2-7; 11 bases fit TRBD2. Losses at the gene ends were 6 bases for V and 2 bases for J; bases not matched to a gene: 9. The CDR3 covers 16 residues. Germline CDR1 is SEHNR and CDR2 is FQNEAQ (reference sequence). CDR3: CASRPPSTSGTYEQYF. The CDR3 DNA sequence: TGTGCCAGCAGGCCACCCTCGACTAGCGGGACCTACGAGCAGTACTTC.

This chain connects TRBV4-2 to TRBJ2-7; TRBD1 aligns across 8 bases. The CDR3 extends over 15 amino acids. Germline trimming cut 8 bases from V and 1 base from J; bases unmatched to any gene: 10. Germline-derived CDR1 and CDR2 are LGHNA and YNFKEQ. The CDR3 here is CASRSTGGGSYEQYF. DNA for the CDR3: TGTGCCAGCCGGTCTACAGGGGGTGGATCCTACGAGCAGTACTTC.

V gene TRBV7-3 combines with J gene TRBJ1-1; D is uncertain. Per the germline V gene, CDR1 is SGHTA and CDR2 is FQGTGA. Trimming cost V 6 bases and J 1 base, with 9 bases left between them. The CDR3 consists of 13 residues. As DNA, the CDR3 is TGTGCCAGCAGACTTGAGTGGAACACTGAAGCTTTCTTT. Translating gives CASRLEWNTEAFF.

V and J are TRBV28 and TRBJ1-6, with 11 positions matching TRBD1. The CDR3 contains 17 residues. CDR1 and CDR2 from the germline V gene are MDHEN and SYDVKM. J gave up 6 bases and V 3 bases, and 7 bases lay outside the gene matches. The CDR3 protein is CASSLGAGTGGNSPLHF. In DNA, the CDR3 is TGTGCCAGCAGTTTGGGAGCCGGGACAGGGGGTAATTCACCCCTCCACTTT.

The rearrangement links TRBV27 to TRBJ2-7, with 16 positions matching TRBD2. This CDR3 is 16 amino acids long. The V gene end was trimmed by 4 bases and the J gene end by 7 bases; junction bases not matched to a gene: 7. Germline V gene sequence: CDR1 MNHEY, CDR2 SMNVEV (reference sequence). CDR3 loop: CASSSTGLAGGWEQYF. The CDR3 DNA reads TGTGCCAGCAGTTCGACGGGACTAGCGGGAGGGTGGGAGCAGTACTTC.

The chain links TRBV9 to TRBJ2-5, with 8 bases matching TRBD2. V lost 4 bases, J lost 5 bases, and 7 bases stayed unmatched. This CDR3 region has 14 residues. The V gene's germline CDR1 is SGDLS and CDR2 YYNGEE. The CDR3 bases are TGTGCCAGCAGCCTCGGGAGGGCAGCGGAGACCCAGTACTTC. Protein product: CASSLGRAAETQYF.

The V call is TRBV19, the J call TRBJ2-2; TRBD1 is a possible D gene (6 bases). Germline CDR1 is LNHDA and CDR2 is SQIVND (reference sequence). The CDR3 is made up of 17 amino acids. V lost 2 bases and J lost 4, with 17 bases in between. CDR3 DNA: TGTGCCAGTAGTATAAAAGGGGGACGGACATCCACCGGGGAGCTGTTTTTT. Translated: CASSIKGGRTSTGELFF.

The chain has TRBV5-4 and TRBJ2-2; tentative D call: TRBD1 (5 bases). Per germline, CDR1 SGHNT and CDR2 YYREEE (reference sequence). This CDR3 is built from 14 residues. Trimming left V 5 bases short and J 5 bases short, with 13 bases between. Here the CDR3 DNA reads TGTGCCAGCAGTCCACCCCAGGGAACCGGGGAGCTGTTTTTT. This translates into CASSPPQGTGELFF.

The chain joins TRBV30 to TRBJ1-6; the D gene is possibly TRBD1 (5 bases). From germline, CDR1 is GTSNPN and CDR2 SVGIG (reference sequence). CDR3 length: 14 residues. The V gene lost 0 bases and the J gene lost 6 bases, with 9 bases spanning the gap. CDR3 DNA sequence: TGTGCCTGGAGTGTGGGGGGGGGTAATTCACCCCTCCACTTT. Protein sequence: CAWSVGGGNSPLHF.

This rearrangement joins TRBV27 to TRBJ1-1; D perhaps matches TRBD1 (5 bases). Germline assignment: CDR1 MNHEY and CDR2 SMNVEV (reference sequence). Trimming removed 7 bases at V and 0 bases at J, with 12 bases between. The CDR3 is 14 residues long. This chain's CDR3 is CASIRGGMNTEAFF. The CDR3 DNA is TGTGCCAGCATCCGGGGGGGGATGAACACTGAAGCTTTCTTT.

This clone was observed a single time. V is TRBV12-3 or TRBV12-4 and J is TRBJ2-7; maybe TRBD1 (6 bases). Trimming shortened V by 1 base and J by 3 bases, and 7 bases separated the two germline ends. This CDR3 is built from 13 residues. The CDR3 region is CASSLGDIYEQYF. CDR3 bases: TGTGCCAGCAGTTTAGGGGACATCTACGAGCAGTACTTC.

The chain combines TRBV7-2 with TRBJ1-5; a weak D match, TRBD1 (5 bases). Germline CDR1 is SGHTA and CDR2 is FQGNSA. V dropped 11 bases and J dropped 5 bases, with 22 bases sitting between them. This CDR3 has 15 amino acids. CDR3 amino acids: CALWGPQGLYQPQHF. DNA for the CDR3: TGTGCCCTCTGGGGTCCTCAGGGCCTCTATCAGCCCCAGCATTTT.

This clone was detected once. This rearrangement joins TRBV4-1 to TRBJ1-1, with D perhaps matching TRBD1 (6 bases). The CDR3 extends over 15 amino acids. V was shortened by 3 bases and J by 3 bases, with 14 bases between the two germline ends. Germline V lookup: CDR1 MGHRA, CDR2 YSYEKL. DNA of the CDR3: TGCGCCAGCAGCCATTCAGGGGCGGTCGACACTGAAGCTTTCTTT. This gives the protein CASSHSGAVDTEAFF.

This chain connects TRBV6-2 or TRBV6-3 to TRBJ2-7; 8 nucleotides align to TRBD1. The CDR3 runs 14 residues. The germline gives CDR1 MNHEY, CDR2 SVGEGT. V shed 6 bases and J 6 bases; nucleotides not matched to a gene: 10. The CDR3 sequence is CASSWVRTGTEQYF. In nucleotides, the CDR3 is TGTGCCAGCAGCTGGGTAAGGACAGGGACCGAGCAGTACTTC.

The sample holds one count of this clone. The chain employs TRBV27 and TRBJ2-7, with D perhaps matching TRBD2 (5 bases). CDR3 length: 14 amino acids. Germline assignment: CDR1 MNHEY and CDR2 SMNVEV (reference sequence). Trimming shortened V by 5 bases and J by 0 bases, and 11 bases separated the two germline ends. Here the CDR3 reads CASSLREGSYEQYF. The DNA of the CDR3 is TGTGCCAGCAGTCTAAGAGAGGGCTCCTACGAGCAGTACTTC.

The V and J genes are TRBV28 and TRBJ2-1, with 12 nucleotides matching TRBD1. Losses at the gene ends were 3 bases for V and 4 bases for J; bases not matched to a gene: 4. The CDR3 has 16 residues. Germline V CDR1 and CDR2: MDHEN, SYDVKM. The CDR3 loop reads CASSLGQGALYNEQFF. The CDR3 DNA sequence: TGTGCCAGCAGTTTGGGACAGGGGGCTTTGTACAATGAGCAGTTCTTC. The full variable domain, rest sourced from reference TRBV28 and TRBJ2-1, is DVKVTQSSRYLVKRTGEKVFLECVQDMDHENMFWYRQDPGLGLRLIYFSYDVKMKEKGDIPEGYSVSREKKERFSLILESASTNQTSMYLCASSLGQGALYNEQFFGPGTRLTVL.

The chain links TRBV30 to TRBJ2-7, with D perhaps matching TRBD1 (6 bases). Germline lookup yields CDR1 GTSNPN and CDR2 SVGIG (reference sequence). The CDR3 contains 14 residues. Trimming stripped 0 bases from V and 6 bases from J, with 15 bases between. The chain's CDR3 is CAWSVPHTGTEQYF. For the CDR3, the DNA is TGTGCCTGGAGTGTACCCCACACAGGGACCGAGCAGTACTTC.

The J gene is TRBJ1-1, the V gene TRBV9; 8 nucleotides agree with TRBD1. Per germline, CDR1 SGDLS and CDR2 YYNGEE. Unmatched junction bases numbered 2, after V lost 4 bases and J lost 3 bases. The CDR3 is 13 residues long. The CDR3 DNA is TGTGCCAGCAGCCGGGACAGGCACACTGAAGCTTTCTTT. Residues: CASSRDRHTEAFF. Using reference TRBV9 and TRBJ1-1 for the parts outside the CDR3, the full variable domain is DSGVTQTPKHLITATGQRVTLRCSPRSGDLSVYWYQQSLDQGLQFLIQYYNGEERAKGNILERFSAQQFPDLHSELNLSSLELGDSALYFCASSRDRHTEAFFGQGTRLTVV.